Below, 18 T cell receptor beta chains from the same sample are listed, as sequenced in a study of T-cell reconstitution after alpha-beta-depleted transplantation in children. Molecular barcoding with unique molecular identifiers was used for the TCRbeta library. TCRdb re-called the PCR reads through MiXCR, storing one row per CDR3 protein. The sample has nearly 550,000 distinct CDR3 sequences; 18% are singletons. This sample comprised PBMCs from the stem cell graft donor, obtained from the stem cell graft. The receptors come from a human donor who donated a stem cell graft to a child with acute lymphoblastic leukemia.

Only a few counts were recorded for this clonotype. The rearrangement uses TRBV5-1 and TRBJ2-3; TRBD2 agrees at 8 bases. Germline V gene lookup returns CDR1 SGHRS and CDR2 YFSETQ. This CDR3 is 16 amino acids long. J gave up 4 bases and V 0 bases, and 7 bases lay outside the gene matches. CDR3 sequence reads: CASSLGAGGWADTQYF. The CDR3 DNA follows: TGCGCCAGCAGCTTGGGTGCGGGAGGTTGGGCAGATACGCAGTATTTT.

This clonotype turned up a few times. V and J are TRBV5-1 and TRBJ2-1; D uncertain. The germline V gene encodes CDR1 SGHRS and CDR2 YFSETQ. Trimming took off 1 base at V and 10 bases at J, with 9 bases between the two ends. The CDR3 is made up of 12 amino acids. The DNA of the CDR3 is TGCGCCAGCAGCTTGACGGGTAGGGAGCAGTTCTTC. Its translation is CASSLTGREQFF.

The V call is TRBV29-1, the J call TRBJ2-7; the D gene is possibly TRBD2 (5 bases). Germline V CDR1 and CDR2: SQVTM, ANQGSEA. The CDR3 is made up of 13 amino acids. V was trimmed by 8 bases and J by 0 bases, leaving 14 bases between them. The CDR3, as DNA: TGCAGCTACGGAACGGACTTCTCCTACGAGCAGTACTTC. It encodes CSYGTDFSYEQYF.

The rearrangement uses TRBV7-9 and TRBJ2-5; 11 bases are a match to TRBD2. Germline V lookup: CDR1 SEHNR, CDR2 FQNEAQ (reference sequence). The CDR3 length is 15 residues. V gave up 2 bases and J gave up 5 bases; unmatched junction bases: 4. The CDR3 loop is CASSLTSGSRETQYF. CDR3 in DNA: TGTGCCAGCAGCTTAACTAGCGGGAGTAGGGAGACCCAGTACTTC.

This clonotype turned up a few times. The chain carries TRBV29-1 and TRBJ1-1; D is undetermined. The V and J ends lost 7 bases and 4 bases respectively, with 16 bases between them. The CDR3 extends over 13 amino acids. Germline CDR1 reads SQVTM; CDR2 reads ANQGSEA. DNA for the CDR3: TGCAGCGCTGCCTGGGGATTGGGCACTGAAGCTTTCTTT. This encodes CSAAWGLGTEAFF.

There are a few counts of this clonotype. V is TRBV30 and J is TRBJ2-5; D might be TRBD2 (5 bases). CDR1 is GTSNPN and CDR2 is SVGIG in the germline V gene (reference sequence). The CDR3 consists of 13 residues. Trimming shortened V by 0 bases and J by 5 bases, and 10 bases separated the two germline ends. The CDR3 loop reads CAWSVTRGETQYF. Here the CDR3 DNA reads TGTGCCTGGAGTGTTACTAGAGGGGAGACCCAGTACTTC.

This clonotype has a handful of counts. The rearrangement uses TRBV20-1 and TRBJ2-3; D unclear. The CDR3 contains 14 residues. The V end lost 6 bases, the J end lost 0 bases, and 13 bases lay between the germline ends. CDR1 and CDR2 from the germline V gene are DFQATT and SNEGSKA (reference sequence). CDR3 in DNA: TGCAGTGCCACCCGAGGCCCTAGCACAGATACGCAGTATTTT. The encoded protein is CSATRGPSTDTQYF.

The chain joins TRBV27 to TRBJ2-1, with a weak D call TRBD1 (6 bases). V was pared by 5 bases and J by 10 bases, with 18 bases between. CDR3 length equals 14 residues. Germline V gene sequence: CDR1 MNHEY, CDR2 SMNVEV (reference sequence). CDR3 in amino acids: CASSPSLGAGEQFF. The CDR3 nucleotides are TGTGCCAGCAGTCCCTCATTGGGGGCCGGAGAGCAGTTCTTC.

This sequence joins TRBV5-8 and TRBJ1-1; D is undetermined. CDR1 and CDR2 from the germline V gene are SGHTS and YDEGEE. The CDR3 is 15 amino acids. V lost 0 bases and J lost 0, with 9 bases in between. The CDR3 DNA sequence: TGTGCCAGCAGCTTGGGTTTCCGGGTGAACACTGAAGCTTTCTTT. It codes for CASSLGFRVNTEAFF.

The V call is TRBV7-3, the J call TRBJ2-1; TRBD2 aligns across 7 bases. The CDR3 runs 16 residues. Germline lookup yields CDR1 SGHTA and CDR2 FQGTGA. V was pared by 5 bases and J by 0 bases, with 7 bases of the junction left unmatched. The CDR3 nucleotides are TGTGCCAGCAGCCCTTCACTAGCGCCCTCCTACAATGAGCAGTTCTTC. Translating gives CASSPSLAPSYNEQFF.

The rearrangement uses TRBV7-8 and TRBJ1-5; D remains ambiguous. Germline values: CDR1 SGHVS, CDR2 FQNEAQ. V lost 4 bases and J 7 bases, leaving 17 bases between the germline ends. The CDR3 contains 15 residues. The CDR3: CASSSTYSSRQPQHF. The CDR3 DNA is TGTGCCAGCAGCTCAACATACAGTTCACGGCAGCCCCAGCATTTT.

The chain recombines TRBV15 with TRBJ2-3; D is undetermined. Trimming stripped 0 bases from V and 1 base from J, with 8 bases between. The germline V gene has CDR1 LNHNV and CDR2 YYDKDF (reference sequence). The CDR3 length is 15 residues. The CDR3 DNA follows: TGTGCCACCAGCAGAGAGGGTCAGCGCACAGATACGCAGTATTTT. This gives the protein CATSREGQRTDTQYF.

This clonotype has a handful of counts. The chain joins TRBV10-3 to TRBJ2-7; 7 nucleotides agree with TRBD2. The CDR3 totals 14 residues. V was clipped by 8 bases and J by 4 bases; unmatched bases: 11. In germline, CDR1 is ENHRY, CDR2 SYGVKD. The CDR3 coding sequence is TGTGCCATCCTCAAGTGGAGCGGGAAATACGAGCAGTACTTC. This translates into CAILKWSGKYEQYF.

This clonotype has more than one count but fewer than ten. V is TRBV29-1 and J is TRBJ2-1, with D tentatively TRBD1 (5 bases). The V gene's germline CDR1 is SQVTM and CDR2 ANQGSEA. V was shortened by 4 bases and J by 4 bases, with 20 bases between the two germline ends. CDR3 length: 16 residues. The CDR3 sequence is CSVVGSTDRNYNEQFF. In nucleotides, the CDR3 is TGCAGCGTTGTGGGTTCGACAGACAGAAATTACAATGAGCAGTTCTTC.

This clonotype was picked up a small number of times. This chain uses TRBV27 with TRBJ2-2; 10 bases line up with TRBD1. The trim removed 2 bases at V and 0 bases at J, leaving 9 bases unmatched. Germline-derived CDR1 and CDR2 are MNHEY and SMNVEV (reference sequence). This CDR3 has 19 residues. The CDR3 loop reads CASSLVGTGVQANTGELFF. The CDR3, as DNA: TGTGCCAGCAGTTTAGTGGGGACAGGGGTTCAGGCGAACACCGGGGAGCTGTTTTTT.

This clonotype was observed at least ten times. This rearrangement joins TRBV5-1 to TRBJ1-5; 9 nucleotides agree with TRBD1. CDR1 and CDR2 (germline): SGHRS, YFSETQ. The length of the CDR3 is 16 residues. The ends lost 4 bases at V and 3 bases at J; junction bases unmatched: 8. The CDR3 sequence is CASSAGTGYTNQPQHF. The CDR3 bases are TGCGCCAGCAGCGCCGGGACAGGGTACACCAATCAGCCCCAGCATTTT.

The chain joins TRBV19 to TRBJ2-2; TRBD1 agrees at 8 bases. Germline V lookup: CDR1 LNHDA, CDR2 SQIVND (reference sequence). The CDR3 contains 18 residues. The junction had 12 bases not matched to a gene; V was cut back by 3 bases and J by 3 bases. CDR3 bases: TGTGCCAGTAGTATCCCTTGGACAGGGTGGATGTACACCGGGGAGCTGTTTTTT. Residues: CASSIPWTGWMYTGELFF.

This clonotype was detected a few times. The chain carries TRBV7-8 and TRBJ1-1, with D maybe TRBD1 (5 bases). This CDR3 comprises 15 residues. In germline, CDR1 is SGHVS, CDR2 FQNEAQ. V was pared by 2 bases and J by 8 bases, with 18 bases between. The CDR3 nucleotides read TGTGCCAGCAGCTTATTTGGGACTTCTCCGTCGGAAGCTTTCTTT. It encodes CASSLFGTSPSEAFF.